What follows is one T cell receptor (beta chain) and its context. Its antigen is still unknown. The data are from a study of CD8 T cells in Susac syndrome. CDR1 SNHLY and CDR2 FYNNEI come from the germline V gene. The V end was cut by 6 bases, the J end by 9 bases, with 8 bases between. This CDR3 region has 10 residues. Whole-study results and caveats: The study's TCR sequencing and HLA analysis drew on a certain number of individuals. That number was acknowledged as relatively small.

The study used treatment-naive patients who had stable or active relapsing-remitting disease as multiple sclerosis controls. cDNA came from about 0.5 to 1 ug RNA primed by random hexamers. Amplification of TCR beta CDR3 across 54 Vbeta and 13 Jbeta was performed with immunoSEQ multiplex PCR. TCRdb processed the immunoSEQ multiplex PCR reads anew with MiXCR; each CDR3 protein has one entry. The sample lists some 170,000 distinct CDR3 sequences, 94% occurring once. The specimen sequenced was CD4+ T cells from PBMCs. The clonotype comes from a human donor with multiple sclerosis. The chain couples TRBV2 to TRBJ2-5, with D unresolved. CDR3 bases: TGTGCCAGCAGGCTCCCCGCCCAGTACTTC. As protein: CASRLPAQYF.